This T cell receptor (beta chain) stems from a study of shared clonotypes between healthy human individuals. The authors distributed each subset's genomic DNA evenly over several immunoSEQ plates. Here immunoSEQ multiplex PCR was the method, and the copy in TCRdb shows in-frame clones only, minus some. The repertoire holds about 2.3 million clones, with approximately 95% as singletons. Study findings and constraints: Sample collection involved blood only; tissue repertoires are likely different. The low donor count limited represented genetic and exposure-history diversity.

Germline assignment: CDR1 KGHSH and CDR2 LQKENI. Between the trimmed V and J ends, which lost 6 bases and 3 bases, there was a span of 11 bases. The CDR3 length is 13 residues. In regard to this clone: Its antigen is unidentified.

It was into CD45RA+ naive and CD45RA-negative memory subsets that the CD4+ cells were split. The chain recombines TRBV18 with TRBJ1-1; D remains unclear. This TCR came from a man between 18 and 29 years old in good health. Some clones in this sample may be carry-over from other donors' samples. The sequenced sample consisted of naive CD4+ T cells from PBMCs. The sample's subset: CD45RA+ positively selected. DNA for the CDR3: TGTGCCAGCTCTTCAAACCGTGACACTGAAGCTTTCTTT. This encodes CASSSNRDTEAFF. Variable domain in full (rest from reference TRBV18 and TRBJ1-1): NAGVMQNPRHLVRRRGQEARLRCSPMKGHSHVYWYRQLPEEGLKFMVYLQKENIIDESGMPKERFSAEFPKEGPSILRIQQVVRGDSAAYFCASSSNRDTEAFFGQGTRLTVV.